Here is one TCR beta chain with its context. Its antigen is not known. The sample comes from a study of resident and recirculating memory T cells in vitiligo. Study summary: Samples were epidermis from two lesional and two nonlesional sites, plus PBMCs. No cells were sorted; samples were homogenized just before genomic DNA extraction. Study-wide findings and caveats: TCR sequences were not conserved across biopsy sites or patients. Vitiligo lesions lacked a unique dominant clone, and clonality varied.

CDR1 LNHDA and CDR2 SQIVND come from the germline V gene (reference sequence). The V end was cut by 5 bases, the J end by 2 bases, with 12 bases between. This CDR3 has 14 amino acids. Using immunoSEQ multiplex PCR, the repertoire was profiled, and TCRdb retains in-frame clones only, with some absent. Of more than 70,000 clones listed, around 90% were seen once; the top ten hold roughly 5%. This TCR derives from a male donor with vitiligo. Sequenced sample: blood. The chain recombines TRBV19 with TRBJ2-5; D ambiguous. The CDR3 spells CASSPSWAQETQYF. The CDR3 DNA reads as TGTGCCAGTAGTCCCTCGTGGGCGCAAGAGACCCAGTACTTC. Supplemented by reference TRBV19 and TRBJ2-5, the full variable domain reads DGGITQSPKYLFRKEGQNVTLSCEQNLNHDAMYWYRQDPGQGLRLIYYSQIVNDFQKGDIAEGYSVSREKKESFPLTVTSAQKNPTAFYLCASSPSWAQETQYFGPGTRLLVL.